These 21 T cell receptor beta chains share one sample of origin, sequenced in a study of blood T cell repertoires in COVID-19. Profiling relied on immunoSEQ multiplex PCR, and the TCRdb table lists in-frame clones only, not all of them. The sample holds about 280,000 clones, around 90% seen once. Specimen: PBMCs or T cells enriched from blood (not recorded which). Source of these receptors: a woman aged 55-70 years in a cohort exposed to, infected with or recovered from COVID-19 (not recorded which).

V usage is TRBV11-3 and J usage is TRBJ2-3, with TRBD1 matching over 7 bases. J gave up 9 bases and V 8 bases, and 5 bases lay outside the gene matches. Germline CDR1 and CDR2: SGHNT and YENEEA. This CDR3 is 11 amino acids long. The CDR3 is CASGTGVTQYF. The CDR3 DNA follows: TGTGCCAGCGGAACAGGGGTAACGCAGTATTTT. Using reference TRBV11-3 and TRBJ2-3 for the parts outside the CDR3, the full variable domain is EAGVVQSPRYKIIEKKQPVAFWCNPISGHNTLYWYLQNLGQGPELLIRYENEEAVDDSQLPKDRFSAERLKGVDSTLKIQPAELGDSAVYLCASGTGVTQYFGPGTRLTVL.

The CDR3 region has the DNA TGTGCCAGCAGCTTAACTCGTGGACTAGCGGGGGAGACCCAGTACTTC. It specifies CASSLTRGLAGETQYF. J is TRBJ2-5 and V is TRBV13; 12 bases line up with TRBD2. The J segment lost 5 bases and the V segment lost 2 bases, leaving 6 bases of the junction unmatched. Looked up from germline, CDR1 is PRHDT and CDR2 is FYEKMQ (reference sequence). This CDR3 has 16 residues.

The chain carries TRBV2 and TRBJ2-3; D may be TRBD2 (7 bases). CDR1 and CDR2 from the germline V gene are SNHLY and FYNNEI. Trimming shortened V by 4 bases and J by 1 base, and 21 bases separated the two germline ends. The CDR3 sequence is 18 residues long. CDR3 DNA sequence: TGTGCCAGCAGTGGATCAAGGGGGTGGGAGGGCCGCACAGATACGCAGTATTTT. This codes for CASSGSRGWEGRTDTQYF.

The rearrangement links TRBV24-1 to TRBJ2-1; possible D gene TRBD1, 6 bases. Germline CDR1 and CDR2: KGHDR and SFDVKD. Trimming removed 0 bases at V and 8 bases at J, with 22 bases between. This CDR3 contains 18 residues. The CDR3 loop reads CATSDLKHRVAPYDEQFF. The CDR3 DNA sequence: TGTGCCACCAGTGATTTGAAACACAGGGTAGCTCCTTATGATGAGCAGTTCTTC.

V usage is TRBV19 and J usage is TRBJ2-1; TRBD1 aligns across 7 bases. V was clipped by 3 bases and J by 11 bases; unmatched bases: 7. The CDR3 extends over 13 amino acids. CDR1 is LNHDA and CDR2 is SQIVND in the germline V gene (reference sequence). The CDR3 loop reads CASSIPDRAKQFF. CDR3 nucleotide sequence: TGTGCCAGTAGTATTCCCGACAGGGCTAAGCAGTTCTTC.

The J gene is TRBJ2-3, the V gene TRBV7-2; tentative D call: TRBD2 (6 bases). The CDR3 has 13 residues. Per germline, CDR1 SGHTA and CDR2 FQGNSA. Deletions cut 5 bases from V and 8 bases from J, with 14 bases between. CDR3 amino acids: CASSPGGKGTQYF. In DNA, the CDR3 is TGTGCCAGCAGCCCCGGGGGAAAAGGTACGCAGTATTTT.

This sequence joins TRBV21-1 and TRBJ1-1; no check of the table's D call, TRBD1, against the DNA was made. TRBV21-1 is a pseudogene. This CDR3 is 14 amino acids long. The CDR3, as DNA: TGTGCCAGCAGCAAGGACAGGGGTCATACTGAAGCTTTCTTT. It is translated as CASSKDRGHTEAFF.

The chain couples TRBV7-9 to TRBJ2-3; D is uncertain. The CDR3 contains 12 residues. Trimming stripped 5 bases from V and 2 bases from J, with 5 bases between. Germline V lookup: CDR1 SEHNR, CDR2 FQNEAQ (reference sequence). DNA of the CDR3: TGTGCCAGCAGCCGTCTCACAGATACGCAGTATTTT. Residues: CASSRLTDTQYF.

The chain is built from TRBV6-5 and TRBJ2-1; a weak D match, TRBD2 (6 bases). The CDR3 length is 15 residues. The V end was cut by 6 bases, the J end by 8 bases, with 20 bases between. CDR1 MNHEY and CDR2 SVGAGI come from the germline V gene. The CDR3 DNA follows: TGTGCCAGCAGCTCCTCCGGGGGAGGATCGTATGAGCAGTTCTTC. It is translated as CASSSSGGGSYEQFF.

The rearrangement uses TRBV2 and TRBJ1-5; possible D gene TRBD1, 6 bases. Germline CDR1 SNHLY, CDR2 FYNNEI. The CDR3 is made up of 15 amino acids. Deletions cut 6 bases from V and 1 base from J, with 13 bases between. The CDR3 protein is CASRDDRKSNQPQHF. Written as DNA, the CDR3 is TGTGCCAGCAGAGATGACAGGAAGAGCAATCAGCCCCAGCATTTT.

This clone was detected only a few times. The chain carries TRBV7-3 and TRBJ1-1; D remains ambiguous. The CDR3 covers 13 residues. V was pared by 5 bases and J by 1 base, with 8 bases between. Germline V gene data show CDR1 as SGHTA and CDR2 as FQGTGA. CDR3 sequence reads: CASSRTQNTEAFF. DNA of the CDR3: TGTGCCAGCAGCCGTACACAGAACACTGAAGCTTTCTTT.

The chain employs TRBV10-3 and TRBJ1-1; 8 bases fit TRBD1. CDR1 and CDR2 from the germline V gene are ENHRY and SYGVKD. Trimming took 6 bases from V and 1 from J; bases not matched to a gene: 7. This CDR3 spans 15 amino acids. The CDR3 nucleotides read TGTGCCATCAGCCCCAGACAGGGGACGAACACTGAAGCTTTCTTT. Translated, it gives CAISPRQGTNTEAFF.

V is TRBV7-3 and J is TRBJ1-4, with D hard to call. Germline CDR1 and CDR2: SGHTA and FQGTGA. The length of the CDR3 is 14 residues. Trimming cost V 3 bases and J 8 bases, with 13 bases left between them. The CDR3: CASSFPGFTEKLFF. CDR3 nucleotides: TGTGCCAGCAGCTTTCCGGGGTTTACGGAAAAACTGTTTTTT.

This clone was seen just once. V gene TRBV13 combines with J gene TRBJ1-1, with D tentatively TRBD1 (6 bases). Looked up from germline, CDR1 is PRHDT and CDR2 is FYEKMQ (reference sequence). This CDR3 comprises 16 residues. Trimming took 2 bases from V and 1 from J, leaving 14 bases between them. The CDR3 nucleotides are TGTGCCAGCAGCTTAATCCAGGGGCCCGCGAACACTGAAGCTTTCTTT. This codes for CASSLIQGPANTEAFF.

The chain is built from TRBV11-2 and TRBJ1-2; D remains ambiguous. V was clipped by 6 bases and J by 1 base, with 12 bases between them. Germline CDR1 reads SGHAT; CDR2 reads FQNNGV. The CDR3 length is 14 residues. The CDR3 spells CASRSRNYNYGYTF. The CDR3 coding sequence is TGTGCCAGCAGAAGCAGGAATTATAACTATGGCTACACCTTC.

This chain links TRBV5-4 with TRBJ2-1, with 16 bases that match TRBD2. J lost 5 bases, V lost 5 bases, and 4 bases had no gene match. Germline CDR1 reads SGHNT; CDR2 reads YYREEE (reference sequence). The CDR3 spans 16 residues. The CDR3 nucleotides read TGTGCCAGCAGGGGACTAGCGGGAGGGCCGCACAATGAGCAGTTCTTC. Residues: CASRGLAGGPHNEQFF. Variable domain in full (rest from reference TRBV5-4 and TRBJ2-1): ETGVTQSPTHLIKTRGQQVTLRCSSQSGHNTVSWYQQALGQGPQFIFQYYREEENGRGNFPPRFSGLQFPNYSSELNVNALELDDSALYLCASRGLAGGPHNEQFFGPGTRLTVL.

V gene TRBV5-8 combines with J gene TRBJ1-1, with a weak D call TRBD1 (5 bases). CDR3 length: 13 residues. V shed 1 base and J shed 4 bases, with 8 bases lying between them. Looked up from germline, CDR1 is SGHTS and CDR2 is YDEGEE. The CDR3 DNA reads TGTGCCAGCAGCTTGTTGACAGTCACTGAAGCTTTCTTT. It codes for CASSLLTVTEAFF.

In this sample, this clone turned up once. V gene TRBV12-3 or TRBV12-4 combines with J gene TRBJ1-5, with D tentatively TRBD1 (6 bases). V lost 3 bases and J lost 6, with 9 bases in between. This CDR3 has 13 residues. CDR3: CASSFRGGQPQHF. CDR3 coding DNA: TGTGCCAGCAGTTTTAGAGGGGGTCAGCCCCAGCATTTT.

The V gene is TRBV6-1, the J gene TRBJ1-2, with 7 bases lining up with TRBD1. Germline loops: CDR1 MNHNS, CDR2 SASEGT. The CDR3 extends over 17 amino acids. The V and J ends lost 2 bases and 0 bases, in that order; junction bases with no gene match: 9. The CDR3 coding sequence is TGTGCCAGCAGTGAAACATTAGGGGGCGTAGCTAACTATGGCTACACCTTC. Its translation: CASSETLGGVANYGYTF.

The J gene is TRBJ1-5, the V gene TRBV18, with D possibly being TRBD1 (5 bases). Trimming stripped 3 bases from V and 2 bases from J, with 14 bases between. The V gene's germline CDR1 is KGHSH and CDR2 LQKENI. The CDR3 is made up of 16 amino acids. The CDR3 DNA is TGTGCCAGCTCACCCAGGGAGGGCCAAGGCAATCAGCCCCAGCATTTT. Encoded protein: CASSPREGQGNQPQHF.

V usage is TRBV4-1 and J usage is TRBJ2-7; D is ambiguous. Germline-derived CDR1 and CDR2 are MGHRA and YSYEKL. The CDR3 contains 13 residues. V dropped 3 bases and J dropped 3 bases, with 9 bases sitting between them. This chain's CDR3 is CASSHPRGYEQYF. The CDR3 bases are TGCGCCAGCAGCCACCCACGAGGCTACGAGCAGTACTTC.